This T cell receptor beta chain originates from a study of radiotherapy plus CTLA-4 blockade in lung cancer. The overall study: Objective response was observed in roughly 20% of patients, and disease control in roughly 30%. Broader study findings: Reported findings show early blood T cell clone dynamics, with interferon-beta, best predicted response. In blood, tumor-derived TCR clones expanded after radiotherapy plus ipilimumab.

In germline, CDR1 is SGHTS, CDR2 YDEGEE. The CDR3 length is 10 residues. V dropped 4 bases and J dropped 14; count of bases not matched to a gene: 5. Using immunoSEQ multiplex PCR, the repertoire was profiled, and TCRdb retains in-frame clones only, with some absent. The table shows just over 60,000 clones, with 60% to 85% occurring only once. This clone was seen a few times. Its cognate antigen is unknown. Focal radiation was given together with CTLA-4 blockade (ipilimumab) to patients with chemo-refractory metastatic non-small-cell lung cancer. The J gene is TRBJ2-5, the V gene TRBV5-8; TRBD1 agrees at 7 bases. The source is a human donor with non-small cell lung cancer who had a complete response to radiotherapy plus ipilimumab. Sequenced material: peripheral blood, taken from a patient treated with radiotherapy plus ipilimumab. CDR3 sequence: CASSVGTVYF. The CDR3 DNA is TGTGCCAGCAGCGTTGGGACAGTTTACTTC.